The 8 T cell receptor beta chains below all came from one sample that was sequenced in a study of T cell responses to AZD1222 COVID-19 vaccine. TCRdb keeps only in-frame clones here, not all; method: immunoSEQ multiplex PCR. The sample lists 90,000 to 120,000 clones, over 85% occurring once. Sample: peripheral blood, taken on day 0 of AZD1222 vaccination. Source of these receptors: an adult in good health.

The CDR3 protein is CASDRGYTEAFF. DNA of the CDR3: TGTGCCAGTGACAGGGGCTACACTGAAGCTTTCTTT. The chain has TRBV2 and TRBJ1-1; TRBD1 agrees at 8 bases. CDR3 length: 12 amino acids. The V gene's germline CDR1 is SNHLY and CDR2 FYNNEI. Trimming at V came to 9 bases and at J to 3 bases, leaving 3 bases not matched to a gene.

On this clone: The same CDR3 can be traced to other DNA sequences in this sample. V is TRBV6-1 and J is TRBJ2-7; D is ambiguous. Per the germline V gene, CDR1 is MNHNS and CDR2 is SASEGT. This CDR3 is 14 amino acids long. The V gene lost 0 bases and the J gene lost 3 bases, with 9 bases spanning the gap. The CDR3 coding sequence is TGTGCCAGCAGTGAAGCGCTTCGACACTACGAGCAGTACTTC. Translated: CASSEALRHYEQYF.

The rearrangement uses TRBV2 and TRBJ1-2; D is unclear. The germline gives CDR1 SNHLY, CDR2 FYNNEI. The CDR3 is made up of 12 amino acids. V was pared by 7 bases and J by 7 bases, with 13 bases between. This CDR3 reads CASKIWGGGYTF. The CDR3, as DNA: TGTGCCAGCAAAATATGGGGTGGTGGCTACACCTTC.

The chain has TRBV19 and TRBJ1-5, with TRBD1 as a possible D gene (6 bases). The germline CDR1 and CDR2 sequences are LNHDA and SQIVND (reference sequence). V shed 6 bases and J shed 0 bases, with 9 bases lying between them. The CDR3 has 14 residues. The CDR3 DNA sequence: TGTGCCAGTAGGGACAGTTATAGCAATCAGCCCCAGCATTTT. The encoded protein is CASRDSYSNQPQHF. Based on the CDR3 plus reference TRBV19 and TRBJ1-5, the full variable domain is DGGITQSPKYLFRKEGQNVTLSCEQNLNHDAMYWYRQDPGQGLRLIYYSQIVNDFQKGDIAEGYSVSREKKESFPLTVTSAQKNPTAFYLCASRDSYSNQPQHFGDGTRLSIL.

The J gene is TRBJ2-1, the V gene TRBV19; D perhaps matches TRBD2 (5 bases). CDR1 is LNHDA and CDR2 is SQIVND in the germline V gene (reference sequence). Trimming stripped 5 bases from V and 4 bases from J, with 9 bases between. This CDR3 spans 13 amino acids. CDR3 in amino acids: CASSQSGYNEQFF. The CDR3 coding sequence is TGTGCCAGTAGTCAAAGCGGATACAATGAGCAGTTCTTC.

This chain joins TRBV5-5 and TRBJ1-1, with a possible D match to TRBD1 (6 bases). V lost 5 bases and J lost 5, with 22 bases in between. From germline, CDR1 is SGHKS and CDR2 YYEKEE (reference sequence). The CDR3 is 16 amino acids. The CDR3: CASSRSDGGLGTEAFF. The CDR3 DNA follows: TGTGCCAGCAGTCGTAGTGACGGGGGGCTGGGAACTGAAGCTTTCTTT.

V is TRBV5-1 and J is TRBJ1-1, with 9 positions matching TRBD1. CDR3 length equals 15 residues. CDR1 is SGHRS and CDR2 is YFSETQ in the germline V gene. V was clipped by 4 bases and J by 7 bases; unmatched bases: 11. CDR3 coding DNA: TGCGCCAGCAGCGATCCTACAGGGGGCACTATTGAAGCTTTCTTT. Protein: CASSDPTGGTIEAFF.

V gene TRBV30 combines with J gene TRBJ1-1; 8 bases align to TRBD1. In germline, CDR1 is GTSNPN, CDR2 SVGIG (reference sequence). This CDR3 has 14 amino acids. V was pared by 1 base and J by 4 bases, with 5 bases of the junction left unmatched. Written as DNA, the CDR3 is TGTGCCTGGAGTGCCTACAGGGGGGCCACTGAAGCTTTCTTT. Amino acid sequence: CAWSAYRGATEAFF.